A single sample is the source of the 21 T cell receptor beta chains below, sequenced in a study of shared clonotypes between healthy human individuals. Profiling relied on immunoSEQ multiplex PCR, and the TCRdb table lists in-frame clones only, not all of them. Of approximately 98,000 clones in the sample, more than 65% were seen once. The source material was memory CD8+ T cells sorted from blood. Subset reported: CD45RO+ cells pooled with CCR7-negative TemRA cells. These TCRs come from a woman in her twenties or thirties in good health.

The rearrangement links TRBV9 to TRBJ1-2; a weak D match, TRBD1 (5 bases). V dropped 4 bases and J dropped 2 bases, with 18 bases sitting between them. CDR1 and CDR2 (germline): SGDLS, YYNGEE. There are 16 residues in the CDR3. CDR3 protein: CASSPMGGAINYGYTF. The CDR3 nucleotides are TGTGCCAGCAGCCCCATGGGAGGGGCCATAAACTATGGCTACACCTTC.

CDR3 residues: CASSDKPPDTQYF. The CDR3 DNA sequence: TGTGCCAGCAGTGATAAGCCCCCGGATACGCAGTATTTT. The V gene is TRBV27, the J gene TRBJ2-3, with D uncertain. CDR1 MNHEY and CDR2 SMNVEV come from the germline V gene (reference sequence). CDR3 length: 13 residues. V gave up 5 bases and J gave up 6 bases, with 12 bases separating them.

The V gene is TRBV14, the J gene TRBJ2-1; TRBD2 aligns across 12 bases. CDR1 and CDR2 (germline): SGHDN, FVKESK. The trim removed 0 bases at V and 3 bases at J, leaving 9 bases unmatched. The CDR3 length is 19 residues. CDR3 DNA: TGTGCCAGCAGCCAAGAAGCGGTTCTAGCGGGAGGGTACTACAATGAGCAGTTCTTC. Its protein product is CASSQEAVLAGGYYNEQFF.

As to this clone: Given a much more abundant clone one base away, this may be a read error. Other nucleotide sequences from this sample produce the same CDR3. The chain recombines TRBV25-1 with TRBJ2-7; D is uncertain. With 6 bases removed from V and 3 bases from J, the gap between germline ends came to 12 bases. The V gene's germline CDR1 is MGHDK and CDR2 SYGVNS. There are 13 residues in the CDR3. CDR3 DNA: TGTGCCAGCAGCGATGAGAGACTCTACGAGCAGTACTTC. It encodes CASSDERLYEQYF.

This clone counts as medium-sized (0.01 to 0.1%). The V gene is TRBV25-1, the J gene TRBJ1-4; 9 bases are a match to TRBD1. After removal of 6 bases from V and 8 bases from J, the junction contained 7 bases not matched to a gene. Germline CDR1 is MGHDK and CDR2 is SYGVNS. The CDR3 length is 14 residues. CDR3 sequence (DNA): TGTGCCAGCAGCCCGGGACAGGGAAGGGAAAAACTGTTTTTT. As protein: CASSPGQGREKLFF.

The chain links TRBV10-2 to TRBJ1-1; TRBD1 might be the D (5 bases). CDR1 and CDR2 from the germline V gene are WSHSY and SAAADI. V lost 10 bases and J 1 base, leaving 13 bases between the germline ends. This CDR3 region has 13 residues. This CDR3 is CATKTGENTEAFF. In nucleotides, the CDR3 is TGCGCCACCAAAACAGGAGAGAACACTGAAGCTTTCTTT.

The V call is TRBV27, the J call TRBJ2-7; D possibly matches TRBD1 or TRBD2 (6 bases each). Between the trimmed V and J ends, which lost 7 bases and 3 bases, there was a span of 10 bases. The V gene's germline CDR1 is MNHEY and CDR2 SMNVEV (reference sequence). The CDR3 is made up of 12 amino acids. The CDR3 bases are TGTGCCAGCACGGGGGCCGGCTACGAGCAGTACTTC. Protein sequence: CASTGAGYEQYF.

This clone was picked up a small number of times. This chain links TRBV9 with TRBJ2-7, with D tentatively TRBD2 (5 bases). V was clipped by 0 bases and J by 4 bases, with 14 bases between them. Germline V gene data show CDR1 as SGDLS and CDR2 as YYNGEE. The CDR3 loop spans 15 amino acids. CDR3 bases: TGTGCCAGCAGCGTAGAAGGGAGCTCTAGTTACGAGCAGTACTTC. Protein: CASSVEGSSSYEQYF.

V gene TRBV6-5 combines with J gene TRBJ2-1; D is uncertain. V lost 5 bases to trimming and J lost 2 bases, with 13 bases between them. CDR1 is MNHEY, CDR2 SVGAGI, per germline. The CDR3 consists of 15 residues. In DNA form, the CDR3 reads TGTGCCAGCAGTCGCACTAACGAAGCCTACAATGAGCAGTTCTTC. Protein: CASSRTNEAYNEQFF.

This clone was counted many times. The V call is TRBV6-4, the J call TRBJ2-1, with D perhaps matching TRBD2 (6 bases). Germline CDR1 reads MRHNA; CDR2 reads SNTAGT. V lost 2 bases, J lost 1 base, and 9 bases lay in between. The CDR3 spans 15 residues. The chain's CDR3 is CASSDGDLSYNEQFF. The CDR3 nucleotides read TGTGCCAGCAGTGACGGGGACTTATCCTACAATGAGCAGTTCTTC.

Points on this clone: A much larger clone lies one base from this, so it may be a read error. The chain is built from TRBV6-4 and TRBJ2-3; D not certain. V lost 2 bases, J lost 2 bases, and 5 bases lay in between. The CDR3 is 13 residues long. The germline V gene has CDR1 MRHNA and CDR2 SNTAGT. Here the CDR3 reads CASSDGDTDTQYF. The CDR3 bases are TGTGCCAGCAGTGACGGGGACACAGATACGCAGTATTTT.

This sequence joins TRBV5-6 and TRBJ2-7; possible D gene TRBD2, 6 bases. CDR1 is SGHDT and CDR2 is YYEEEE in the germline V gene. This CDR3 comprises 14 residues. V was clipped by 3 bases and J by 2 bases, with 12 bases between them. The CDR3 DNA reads TGTGCCAGCAGCTCGGGACTGGGAGCCTACGAGCAGTACTTC. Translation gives CASSSGLGAYEQYF. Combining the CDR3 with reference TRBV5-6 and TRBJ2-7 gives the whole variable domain DAGVTQSPTHLIKTRGQQVTLRCSPKSGHDTVSWYQQALGQGPQFIFQYYEEEERQRGNFPDRFSGHQFPNYSSELNVNALLLGDSALYLCASSSGLGAYEQYFGPGTRLTVT.

The CDR3 is CASSSHPGLAGDEQYF. In DNA form, the CDR3 reads TGTGCCAGCAGCTCCCACCCGGGACTAGCGGGAGACGAGCAGTACTTC. The chain uses TRBV7-6 and TRBJ2-7, with 14 positions matching TRBD2. The CDR3 is made up of 16 amino acids. Trimming at V came to 4 bases and at J to 5 bases, leaving 7 bases not matched to a gene. Germline assignment: CDR1 SGHVS and CDR2 FNYEAQ.

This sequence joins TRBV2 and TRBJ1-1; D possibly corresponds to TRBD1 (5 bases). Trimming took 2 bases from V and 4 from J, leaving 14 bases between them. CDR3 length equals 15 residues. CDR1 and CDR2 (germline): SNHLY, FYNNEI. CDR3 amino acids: CASSENGAPGTEAFF. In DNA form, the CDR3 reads TGTGCCAGCAGTGAAAATGGGGCCCCGGGCACTGAAGCTTTCTTT. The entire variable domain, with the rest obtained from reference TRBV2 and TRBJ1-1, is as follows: EPEVTQTPSHQVTQMGQEVILRCVPISNHLYFYWYRQILGQKVEFLVSFYNNEISEKSEIFDDQFSVERPDGSNFTLKIRSTKLEDSAMYFCASSENGAPGTEAFFGQGTRLTVV.

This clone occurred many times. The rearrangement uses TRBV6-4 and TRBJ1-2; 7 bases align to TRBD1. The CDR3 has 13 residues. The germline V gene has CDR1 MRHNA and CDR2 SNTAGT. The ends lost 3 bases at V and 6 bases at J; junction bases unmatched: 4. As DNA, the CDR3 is TGTGCCAGCAGTGAGGGGGACAGTGATGGCTACACCTTC. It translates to CASSEGDSDGYTF.

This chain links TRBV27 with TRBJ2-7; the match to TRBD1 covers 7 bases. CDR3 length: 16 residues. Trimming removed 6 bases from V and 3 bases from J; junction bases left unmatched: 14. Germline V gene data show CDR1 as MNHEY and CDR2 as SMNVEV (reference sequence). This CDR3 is CASRPNSGGRIYEQYF. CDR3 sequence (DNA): TGTGCCAGCAGACCTAACTCAGGGGGAAGGATCTACGAGCAGTACTTC.

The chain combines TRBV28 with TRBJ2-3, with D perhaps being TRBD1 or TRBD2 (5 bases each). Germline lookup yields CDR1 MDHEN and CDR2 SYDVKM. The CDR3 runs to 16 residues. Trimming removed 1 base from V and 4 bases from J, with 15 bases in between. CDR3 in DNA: TGTGCCAGCAGTTTATCCGTACTAGGGGCGGCAGATACGCAGTATTTT. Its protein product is CASSLSVLGAADTQYF.

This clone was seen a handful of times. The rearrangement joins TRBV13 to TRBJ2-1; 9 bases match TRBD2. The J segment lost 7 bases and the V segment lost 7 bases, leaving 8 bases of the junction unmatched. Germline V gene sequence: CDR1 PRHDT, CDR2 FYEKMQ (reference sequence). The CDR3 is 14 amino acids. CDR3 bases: TGTGCCAGCATTTGGGCGGGAGGGCCTAATGAGCAGTTCTTC. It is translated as CASIWAGGPNEQFF.

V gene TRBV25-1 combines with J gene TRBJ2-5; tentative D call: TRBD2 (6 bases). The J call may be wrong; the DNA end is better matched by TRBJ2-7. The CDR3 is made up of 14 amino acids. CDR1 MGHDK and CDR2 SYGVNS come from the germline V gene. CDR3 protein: CASSEYVEGREQYF. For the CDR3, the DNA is TGTGCCAGCAGTGAATATGTGGAGGGACGCGAGCAGTACTTC.

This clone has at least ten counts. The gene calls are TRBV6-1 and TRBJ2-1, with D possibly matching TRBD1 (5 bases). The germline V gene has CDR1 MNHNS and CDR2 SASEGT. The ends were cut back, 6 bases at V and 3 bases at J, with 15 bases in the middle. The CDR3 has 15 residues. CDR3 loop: CASSGHDEGYNEQFF. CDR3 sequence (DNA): TGTGCCAGCAGCGGACACGATGAAGGCTACAATGAGCAGTTCTTC.

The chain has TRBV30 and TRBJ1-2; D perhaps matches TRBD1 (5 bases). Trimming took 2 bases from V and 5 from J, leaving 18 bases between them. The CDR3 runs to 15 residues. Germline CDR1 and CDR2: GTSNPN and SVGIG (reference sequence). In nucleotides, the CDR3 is TGTGCCTGGAGTCCTACTACGGGACTCTTATATGGCTACACCTTC. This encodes CAWSPTTGLLYGYTF. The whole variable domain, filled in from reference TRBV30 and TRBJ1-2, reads SQTIHQWPATLVQPVGSPLSLECTVEGTSNPNLYWYRQAAGRGLQLLFYSVGIGQISSEVPQNLSASRPQDRQFILSSKKLLLSDSGFYLCAWSPTTGLLYGYTFGSGTRLTVV.